This section outlines one T cell receptor beta chain sequence together with its context. The protocol was immunoSEQ multiplex PCR, while the TCRdb copy is restricted to in-frame clones and leaves out a portion. The data contain approximately 730,000 clones, approximately 83% of them seen just once; the ten biggest clones take up around 0.0099%. This specimen comes from a study of shared T cell receptors in the human thymus. This CDR3 contains 17 residues. The germline V gene encodes CDR1 MGHRA and CDR2 YSYEKL. The junction had 8 bases not matched to a gene; V was cut back by 0 bases and J by 4 bases. This sample also appeared in a second study, on human thymus T cells. From that report: Donors consisted of healthy Finnish infants (having corrective surgery for congenital heart defects). Thymus was obtained from resections taken during corrective heart surgery. Both thymic and peripheral blood repertoires showed apparently biased V and J usage. Related reports documented highly overlapping thymic repertoires among unrelated individuals.

The chain joins TRBV4-1 to TRBJ1-4; TRBD1 agrees at 7 bases. Sequencing was carried out using thymocytes. The TCR originated in a girl less than two years old with a congenital heart defect. The CDR3 DNA is TGCGCCAGCAGCCAAGAAGGGGGCGCTTACTTTAATGAAAAACTGTTTTTT. As protein: CASSQEGGAYFNEKLFF.